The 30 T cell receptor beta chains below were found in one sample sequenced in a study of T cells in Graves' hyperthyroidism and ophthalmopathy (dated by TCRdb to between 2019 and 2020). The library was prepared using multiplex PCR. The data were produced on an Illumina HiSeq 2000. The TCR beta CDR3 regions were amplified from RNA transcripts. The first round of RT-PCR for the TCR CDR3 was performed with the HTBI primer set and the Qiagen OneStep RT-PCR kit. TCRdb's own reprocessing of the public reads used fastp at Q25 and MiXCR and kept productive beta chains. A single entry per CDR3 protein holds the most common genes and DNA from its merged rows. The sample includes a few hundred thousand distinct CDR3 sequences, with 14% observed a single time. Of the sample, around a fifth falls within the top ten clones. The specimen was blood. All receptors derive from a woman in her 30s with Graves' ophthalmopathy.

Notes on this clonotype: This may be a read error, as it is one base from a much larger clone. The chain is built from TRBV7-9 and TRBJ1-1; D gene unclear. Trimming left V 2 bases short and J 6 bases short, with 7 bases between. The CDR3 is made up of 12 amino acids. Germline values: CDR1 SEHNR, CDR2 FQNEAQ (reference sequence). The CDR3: CASSLYVAEAFF. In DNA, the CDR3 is TGTGCCAGCAGCTTATATGTGGCTGAAGCTTTCTTT.

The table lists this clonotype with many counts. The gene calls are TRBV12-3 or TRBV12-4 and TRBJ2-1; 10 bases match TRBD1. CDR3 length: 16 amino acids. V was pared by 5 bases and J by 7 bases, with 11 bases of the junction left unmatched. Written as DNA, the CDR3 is TGTGCCAGCAGTCCCTACACCGGGACAGGGGTAAATGAGCAGTTCTTC. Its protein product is CASSPYTGTGVNEQFF.

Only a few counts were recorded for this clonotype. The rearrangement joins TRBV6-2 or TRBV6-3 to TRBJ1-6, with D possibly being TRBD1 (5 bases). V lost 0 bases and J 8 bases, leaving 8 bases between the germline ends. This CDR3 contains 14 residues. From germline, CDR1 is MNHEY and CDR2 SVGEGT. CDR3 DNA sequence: TGTGCCAGCAGTTACTCGAGGGGAGATTCACCCCTCCACTTT. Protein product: CASSYSRGDSPLHF.

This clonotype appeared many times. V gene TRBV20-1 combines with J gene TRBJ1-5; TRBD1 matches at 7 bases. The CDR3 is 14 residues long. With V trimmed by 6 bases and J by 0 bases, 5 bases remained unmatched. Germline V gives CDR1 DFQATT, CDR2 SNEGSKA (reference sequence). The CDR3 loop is CSAGQFDSNQPQHF. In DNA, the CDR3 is TGCAGTGCGGGACAGTTTGATAGCAATCAGCCCCAGCATTTT.

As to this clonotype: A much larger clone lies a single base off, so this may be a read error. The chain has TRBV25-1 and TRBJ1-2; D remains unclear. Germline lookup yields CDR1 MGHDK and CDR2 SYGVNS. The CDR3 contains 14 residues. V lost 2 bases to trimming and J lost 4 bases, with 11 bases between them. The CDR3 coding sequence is TGTGCCAGCAGTGAACTCTGGGAGGGCTATGGCTACACCTTC. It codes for CASSELWEGYGYTF.

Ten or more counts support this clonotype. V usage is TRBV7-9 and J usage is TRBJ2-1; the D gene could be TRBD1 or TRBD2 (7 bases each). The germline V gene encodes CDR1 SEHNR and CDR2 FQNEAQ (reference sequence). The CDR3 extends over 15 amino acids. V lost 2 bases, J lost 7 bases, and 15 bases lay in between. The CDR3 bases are TGTGCCAGCAGCTTACTCTCTCAGGGGGGGAATGAGCAGTTCTTC. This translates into CASSLLSQGGNEQFF.

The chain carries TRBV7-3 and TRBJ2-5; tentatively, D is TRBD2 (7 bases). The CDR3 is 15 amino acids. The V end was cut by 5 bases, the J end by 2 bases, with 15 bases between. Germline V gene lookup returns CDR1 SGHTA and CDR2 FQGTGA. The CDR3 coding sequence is TGTGCCAGCAGCCCTGGGGGGGCGACACAAGAGACCCAGTACTTC. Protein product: CASSPGGATQETQYF.

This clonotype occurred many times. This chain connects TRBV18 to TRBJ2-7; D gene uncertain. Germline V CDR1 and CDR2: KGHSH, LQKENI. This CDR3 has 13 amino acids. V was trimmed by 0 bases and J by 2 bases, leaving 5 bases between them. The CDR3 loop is CASSPPTTYEQYF. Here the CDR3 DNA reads TGTGCCAGCTCACCACCAACCACCTACGAGCAGTACTTC.

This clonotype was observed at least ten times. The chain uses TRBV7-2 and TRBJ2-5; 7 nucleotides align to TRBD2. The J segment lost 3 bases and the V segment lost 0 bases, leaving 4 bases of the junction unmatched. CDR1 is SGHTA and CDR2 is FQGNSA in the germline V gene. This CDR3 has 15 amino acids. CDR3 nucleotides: TGTGCCAGCAGCTTAGCCGGGAGGAGGGAAGAGACCCAGTACTTC. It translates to CASSLAGRREETQYF.

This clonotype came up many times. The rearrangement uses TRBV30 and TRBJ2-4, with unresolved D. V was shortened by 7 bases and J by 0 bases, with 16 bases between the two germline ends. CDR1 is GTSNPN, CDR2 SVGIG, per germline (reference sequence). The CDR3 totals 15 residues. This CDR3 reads CALRPVDLAKNIQYF. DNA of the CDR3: TGTGCCTTACGCCCGGTAGATTTAGCCAAAAACATTCAGTACTTC. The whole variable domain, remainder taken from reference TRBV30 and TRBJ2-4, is SQTIHQWPATLVQPVGSPLSLECTVEGTSNPNLYWYRQAAGRGLQLLFYSVGIGQISSEVPQNLSASRPQDRQFILSSKKLLLSDSGFYLCALRPVDLAKNIQYFGAGTRLSVL.

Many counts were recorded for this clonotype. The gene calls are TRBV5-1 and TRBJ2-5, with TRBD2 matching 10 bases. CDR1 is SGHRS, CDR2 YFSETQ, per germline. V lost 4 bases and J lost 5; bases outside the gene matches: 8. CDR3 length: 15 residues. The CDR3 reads CASSPSGGARETQYF. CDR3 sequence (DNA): TGCGCCAGCAGCCCTAGCGGGGGCGCCAGGGAGACCCAGTACTTC.

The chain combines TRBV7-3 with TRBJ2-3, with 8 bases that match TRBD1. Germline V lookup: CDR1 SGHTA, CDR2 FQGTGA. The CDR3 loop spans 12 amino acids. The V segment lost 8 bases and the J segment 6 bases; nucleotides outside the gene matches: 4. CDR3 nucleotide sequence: TGTGCCAGCGCGACAGGGGTGGATACGCAGTATTTT. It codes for CASATGVDTQYF.

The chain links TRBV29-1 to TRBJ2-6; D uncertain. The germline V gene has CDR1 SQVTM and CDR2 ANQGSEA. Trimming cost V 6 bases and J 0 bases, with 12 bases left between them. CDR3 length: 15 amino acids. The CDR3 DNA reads TGCAGCGTGGAAAGACCGGACTCTGGGGCCAACGTCCTGACTTTC. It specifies CSVERPDSGANVLTF.

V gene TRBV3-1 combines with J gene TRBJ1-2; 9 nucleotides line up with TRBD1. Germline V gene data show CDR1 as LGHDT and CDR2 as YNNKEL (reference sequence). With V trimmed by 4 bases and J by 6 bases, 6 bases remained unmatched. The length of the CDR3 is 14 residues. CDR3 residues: CASSPITGGHGYTF. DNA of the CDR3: TGTGCCAGCAGCCCCATCACAGGGGGCCATGGCTACACCTTC.

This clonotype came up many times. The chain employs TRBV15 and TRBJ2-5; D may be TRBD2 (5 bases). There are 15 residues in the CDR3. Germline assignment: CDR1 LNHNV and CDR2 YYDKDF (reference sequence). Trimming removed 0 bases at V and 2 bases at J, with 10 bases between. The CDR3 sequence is CATSRDPGSQETQYF. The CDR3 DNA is TGTGCCACCAGCAGAGATCCGGGGTCTCAAGAGACCCAGTACTTC.

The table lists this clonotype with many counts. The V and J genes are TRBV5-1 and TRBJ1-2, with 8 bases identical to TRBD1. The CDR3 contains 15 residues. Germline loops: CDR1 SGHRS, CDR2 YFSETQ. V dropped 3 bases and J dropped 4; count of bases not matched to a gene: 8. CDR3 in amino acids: CASSSGTGWSYGYTF. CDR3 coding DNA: TGCGCCAGCAGCTCGGGGACAGGTTGGTCCTATGGCTACACCTTC. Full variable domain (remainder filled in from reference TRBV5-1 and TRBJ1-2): KAGVTQTPRYLIKTRGQQVTLSCSPISGHRSVSWYQQTPGQGLQFLFEYFSETQRNKGNFPGRFSGRQFSNSRSEMNVSTLELGDSALYLCASSSGTGWSYGYTFGSGTRLTVV.

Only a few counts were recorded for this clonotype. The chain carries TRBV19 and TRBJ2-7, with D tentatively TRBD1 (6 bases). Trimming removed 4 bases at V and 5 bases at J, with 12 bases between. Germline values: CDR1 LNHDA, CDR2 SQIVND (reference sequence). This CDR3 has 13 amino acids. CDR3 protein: CASSTTGRDEQYF. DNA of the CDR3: TGTGCCAGTAGTACGACAGGCCGAGACGAGCAGTACTTC.

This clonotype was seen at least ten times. This CDR3 is CASSYTWDTSYEQYF. In nucleotides, the CDR3 is TGTGCCAGCAGTTACACATGGGACACCTCCTACGAGCAGTACTTC. V is TRBV6-5 and J is TRBJ2-7; perhaps TRBD1 as D (6 bases). This CDR3 spans 15 amino acids. The V gene lost 2 bases and the J gene lost 0 bases, with 11 bases spanning the gap. Germline V gene sequence: CDR1 MNHEY, CDR2 SVGAGI.

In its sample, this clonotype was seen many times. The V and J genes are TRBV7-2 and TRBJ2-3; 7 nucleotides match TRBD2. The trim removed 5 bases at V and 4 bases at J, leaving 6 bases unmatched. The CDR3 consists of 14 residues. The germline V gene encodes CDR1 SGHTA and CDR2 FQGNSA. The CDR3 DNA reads TGTGCCAGCAGCCGGACTAGTGGAGCAGATACGCAGTATTTT. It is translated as CASSRTSGADTQYF. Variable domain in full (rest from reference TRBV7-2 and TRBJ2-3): GAGVSQSPSNKVTEKGKDVELRCDPISGHTALYWYRQSLGQGLEFLIYFQGNSAPDKSGLPSDRFSAERTGGSVSTLTIQRTQQEDSAVYLCASSRTSGADTQYFGPGTRLTVL.

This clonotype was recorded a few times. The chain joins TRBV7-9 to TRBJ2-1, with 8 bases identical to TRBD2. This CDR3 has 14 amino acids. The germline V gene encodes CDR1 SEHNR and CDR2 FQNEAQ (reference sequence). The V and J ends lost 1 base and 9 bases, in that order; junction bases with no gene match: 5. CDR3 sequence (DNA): TGTGCCAGCAGCTTAGTCGGGGGGGCCGGTGAGCAGTTCTTC. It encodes CASSLVGGAGEQFF.

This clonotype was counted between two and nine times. The CDR3 is CASSPPIGRYYEQYF. In DNA form, the CDR3 reads TGTGCCAGCAGCCCCCCAATCGGGCGGTACTACGAGCAGTACTTC. V and J are TRBV6-2 or TRBV6-3 and TRBJ2-7; D call uncertain. The CDR3 contains 15 residues. Germline-derived CDR1 and CDR2 are MNHEY and SVGEGT. Trimming shortened V by 6 bases and J by 3 bases, and 18 bases separated the two germline ends.

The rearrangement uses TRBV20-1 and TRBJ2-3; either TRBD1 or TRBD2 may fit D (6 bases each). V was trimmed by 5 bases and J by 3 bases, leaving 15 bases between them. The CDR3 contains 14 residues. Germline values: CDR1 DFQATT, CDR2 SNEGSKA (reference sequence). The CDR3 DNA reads TGCAGTGCTCCGGGGGCAGCTCGGACAGATACGCAGTATTTT. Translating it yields CSAPGAARTDTQYF.

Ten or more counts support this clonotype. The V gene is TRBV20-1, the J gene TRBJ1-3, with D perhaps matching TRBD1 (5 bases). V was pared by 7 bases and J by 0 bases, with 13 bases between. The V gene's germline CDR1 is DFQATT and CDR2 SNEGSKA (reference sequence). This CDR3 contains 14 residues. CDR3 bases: TGCAGTGGAGTAGTCGGGGGCTCTGGAAACACCATATATTTT. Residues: CSGVVGGSGNTIYF.

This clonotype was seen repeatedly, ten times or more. The CDR3 coding sequence is TGCAGTGCTAGAGATTCGGGGGGGCCGTACCAAGAGACCCAGTACTTC. As protein: CSARDSGGPYQETQYF. This chain uses TRBV20-1 with TRBJ2-5, with 8 nucleotides matching TRBD2. CDR1 is DFQATT, CDR2 SNEGSKA, per germline (reference sequence). Unmatched junction bases numbered 6, after V lost 0 bases and J lost 0 bases. There are 16 residues in the CDR3.

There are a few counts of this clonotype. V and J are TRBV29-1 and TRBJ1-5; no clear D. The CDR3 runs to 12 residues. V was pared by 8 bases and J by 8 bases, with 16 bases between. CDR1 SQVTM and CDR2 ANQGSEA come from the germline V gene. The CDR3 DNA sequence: TGCAGCTATTCAGAGGGAAGGGAGCCCCAGCATTTT. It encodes CSYSEGREPQHF.

The CDR3 DNA reads TGTGCCAGCAGTGAATTATCGGGTATCGGCTTTGGGGAGACCCAGTACTTC. Amino acid sequence: CASSELSGIGFGETQYF. The rearrangement uses TRBV25-1 and TRBJ2-5; no firm D call. This CDR3 is 17 amino acids long. The V end was cut by 1 base, the J end by 5 bases, with 20 bases between. Looked up from germline, CDR1 is MGHDK and CDR2 is SYGVNS.

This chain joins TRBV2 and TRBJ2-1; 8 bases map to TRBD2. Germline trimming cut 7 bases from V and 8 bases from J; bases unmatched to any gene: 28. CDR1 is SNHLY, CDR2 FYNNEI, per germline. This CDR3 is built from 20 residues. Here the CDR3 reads CASTLLGVSGGAGGIYEQFF. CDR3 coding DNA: TGTGCCAGCACTCTACTAGGGGTTTCGGGGGGGGCCGGAGGTATTTATGAGCAGTTCTTC. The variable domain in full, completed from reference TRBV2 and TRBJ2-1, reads EPEVTQTPSHQVTQMGQEVILRCVPISNHLYFYWYRQILGQKVEFLVSFYNNEISEKSEIFDDQFSVERPDGSNFTLKIRSTKLEDSAMYFCASTLLGVSGGAGGIYEQFFGPGTRLTVL.

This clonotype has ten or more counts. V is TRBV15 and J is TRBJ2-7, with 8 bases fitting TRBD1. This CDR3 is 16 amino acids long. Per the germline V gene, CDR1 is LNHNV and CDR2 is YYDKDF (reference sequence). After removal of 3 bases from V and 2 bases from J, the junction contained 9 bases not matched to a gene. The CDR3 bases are TGTGCCACCAGCAGCCCCCAGGGGGCCCCACCCTACGAGCAGTACTTC. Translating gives CATSSPQGAPPYEQYF.

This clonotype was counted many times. CDR3 sequence reads: CASSQGINYGYTF. CDR3 coding DNA: TGTGCCAGCAGCCAGGGAATTAACTATGGCTACACCTTC. The genes are TRBV14 and TRBJ1-2; D gene uncertain. Trimming cost V 3 bases and J 1 base, with 6 bases left between them. Looked up from germline, CDR1 is SGHDN and CDR2 is FVKESK. There are 13 residues in the CDR3.

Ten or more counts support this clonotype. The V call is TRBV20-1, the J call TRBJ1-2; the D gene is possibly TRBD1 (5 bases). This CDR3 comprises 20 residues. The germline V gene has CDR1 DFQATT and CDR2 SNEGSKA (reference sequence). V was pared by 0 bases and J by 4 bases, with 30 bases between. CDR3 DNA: TGCAGTGCTAGAGATAGAGGGGCAGGGAACCCCACTTTATTATCCTATGGCTACACCTTC. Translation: CSARDRGAGNPTLLSYGYTF.